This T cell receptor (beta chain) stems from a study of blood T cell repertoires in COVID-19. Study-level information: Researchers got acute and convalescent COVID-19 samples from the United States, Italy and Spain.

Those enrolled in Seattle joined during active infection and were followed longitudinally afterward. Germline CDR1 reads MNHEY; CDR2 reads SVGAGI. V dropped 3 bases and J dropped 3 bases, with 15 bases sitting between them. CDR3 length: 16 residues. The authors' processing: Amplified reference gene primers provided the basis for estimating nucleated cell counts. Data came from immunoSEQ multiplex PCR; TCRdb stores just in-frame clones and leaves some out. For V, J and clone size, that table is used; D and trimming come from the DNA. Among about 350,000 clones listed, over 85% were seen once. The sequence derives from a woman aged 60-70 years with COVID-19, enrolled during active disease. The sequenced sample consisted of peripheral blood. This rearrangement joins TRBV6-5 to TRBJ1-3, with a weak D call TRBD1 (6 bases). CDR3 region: CASSYSGVTFGNTIYF. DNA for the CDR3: TGTGCCAGCAGTTATTCAGGGGTCACATTTGGAAACACCATATATTTT.